Reported below is one T cell receptor (beta chain). No antigen is known for it. Within one base of it there is no much larger clone, and no base qualities were kept. Each collaborating institution followed its own protocols to collect whole blood in K2EDTA tubes. Collaborator samples were shipped for TCRbeta analysis as frozen whole blood, isolated PBMCs, or DNA extracted from either sample type. This sample was taken from a study of blood T cell repertoires in COVID-19 (dated by TCRdb to the early 2020s). In the study overall: Collaborator samples came from the United States, Italy and Spain and covered acute and convalescent phases of COVID-19. The prospective study material was composed of cDNA or gDNA derived from T cells, B-cell-depleted T cells, or PBMCs. The dataset comprised deeply sampled blood TCRbeta repertoires from subjects exposed to, actively infected with, or recovered from COVID-19. The repertoires were made available in a free public database intended to serve as a resource for research on the immune response to SARS-CoV-2. The samples were drawn from the first 160 participants of the ongoing ImmuneRACE study and from some 1,300 subjects provided by 6 global collaborators. A de-identified subject ID, COVID-19 status, age in years and sex were almost always included in the sample metadata. Where HLA class I and class II types were available, the types were taken from metadata supplied by the sample provider, not from assay-based typing. The study at large found these results: Clinical and demographic metadata were provided uncurated, with the amount varying by source and participant.

TCRbeta CDR3 regions were amplified from genomic DNA using the immunoSEQ Assay, a bias-controlled multiplex PCR. The original pipeline was this. The number of nucleated cells in each sample was estimated from the amplification of reference gene primers within the assay. To quantify the absolute abundance of each unique TCRbeta CDR3 rearrangement, sequence reads were collapsed and filtered. For each sample, productive Simpson clonality was calculated as the square root of Simpson's diversity index over productive rearrangements. As stored in TCRdb, this immuneACCESS dataset retains in-frame rearrangements with V and J assigned. A fraction of the clones does not appear; measured against another copy, unresolved V genes explain less than half of the discrepancy, and the remainder lacks a known reason. V and J calls and clone size are as listed in that table; D and trimming were resolved from the DNA. The sample table contains tens of thousands of clones; only one count was recorded for less than 90% of them. In total, the top ten clones hold around 1.2% of the sample.

Sequencing was performed on peripheral blood. This sequence was found in a man aged 55 to 70 with acute or convalescent COVID-19.

The CDR3 loop reads CASSPLPGLERDSPLHF. The DNA sequence reads TGTGCCAGCAGTCCTCTTCCGGGACTGGAAAGGGATTCACCCCTCCACTTT. The sequence joins TRBV7-9 to TRBJ1-6; the D gene is perhaps TRBD1, from 5 matching bases. In the germline V gene (reference sequence), CDR1 corresponds to SEHNR and CDR2 to FQNEAQ. The CDR3 runs 17 amino acids, cysteine and phenylalanine included. Only CDR3 DNA is held: 51 bases, read in frame from base 1. V loses 6 bases, J loses 8 bases, and the germline ends lie 23 bases apart.